The 10 T cell receptor beta chains below all came from one sample that was sequenced in a study of T-cell memory formation after mild COVID-19. TCRdb reprocessed the 5' RACE reads with MiXCR, giving one entry per CDR3 protein. The sample lists about 560,000 distinct CDR3 sequences, 20% to 25% seen once, with approximately 8.4% in the top ten. Sequencing was performed on PBMCs or a T cell subset sorted from them (not recorded which). These receptors came from an adult woman who had mild COVID-19 (a few samples of this study predate the infection). Cell type and time point are not known.

The V and J genes are TRBV5-5 and TRBJ1-2; D is unclear. CDR1 is SGHKS and CDR2 is YYEKEE in the germline V gene (reference sequence). The CDR3 spans 15 residues. The germline V and J ends were trimmed by 4 bases and 2 bases, with 15 bases remaining between them. CDR3 DNA sequence: TGTGCCAGCAGCGCCTCCTTAACAGAGAACTATGGCTACACCTTC. Amino acids: CASSASLTENYGYTF.

The CDR3 DNA sequence: TGTGCCAGCCGGGTCCTCTCCAAACCCCAGCATTTT. Protein sequence: CASRVLSKPQHF. V gene TRBV5-8 combines with J gene TRBJ1-5; the D is unclear. The CDR3 sequence is 12 residues long. Trimming took 7 bases from V and 10 from J, leaving 15 bases between them. Germline V gene data show CDR1 as SGHTS and CDR2 as YDEGEE.

The genes are TRBV27 and TRBJ1-2, with 7 bases matching TRBD1. The CDR3 totals 14 residues. The V and J ends lost 5 bases and 1 base, in that order; junction bases with no gene match: 4. Looked up from germline, CDR1 is MNHEY and CDR2 is SMNVEV (reference sequence). The CDR3 DNA sequence: TGTGCCAGCAGTCCCAGGGGGTTTAACTATGGCTACACCTTC. Translating it yields CASSPRGFNYGYTF.

This clonotype was recorded many times. V gene TRBV12-3 or TRBV12-4 combines with J gene TRBJ1-1; D uncertain. The CDR3 spans 13 residues. V was clipped by 3 bases and J by 1 base, with 6 bases between them. The CDR3 nucleotides are TGTGCCAGCAGTTTGTTAGAGAACACTGAAGCTTTCTTT. Protein sequence: CASSLLENTEAFF.

This rearrangement joins TRBV12-3 or TRBV12-4 to TRBJ2-1; D remains unclear. The V end lost 2 bases, the J end lost 4 bases, and 15 bases lay between the germline ends. The CDR3 covers 16 residues. The CDR3 loop is CASSLNPSVEYNEQFF. The DNA of the CDR3 is TGTGCCAGCAGTTTAAACCCCAGCGTCGAGTACAATGAGCAGTTCTTC.

Worth noting for this clonotype: Relative to the germline gene, one junction end is altered; a read error may explain this. V is TRBV5-5 and J is TRBJ2-1, with D possibly matching TRBD1 (6 bases). Germline V gene data show CDR1 as SGHKS and CDR2 as YYEKEE (reference sequence). The CDR3 is 13 residues long. CDR3 DNA: TGTGCCAGCAGCTCCGGACAGCCCAAGGCGTCGATCTTC. Amino acid sequence: CASSSGQPKASIF.

This clonotype appeared a single time. The J gene is TRBJ2-7, the V gene TRBV24-1, with TRBD1 matching 7 bases. The V gene end was trimmed by 5 bases and the J gene end by 3 bases; junction bases not matched to a gene: 9. This CDR3 spans 15 amino acids. From germline, CDR1 is KGHDR and CDR2 SFDVKD. CDR3 DNA sequence: TGTGCCACCAGTGCCAACTGGGACAGAAGCTACGAGCAGTACTTC. Translating it yields CATSANWDRSYEQYF.

The chain has TRBV20-1 and TRBJ2-3; 11 nucleotides agree with TRBD1. The CDR3 covers 15 residues. Germline CDR1 DFQATT, CDR2 SNEGSKA (reference sequence). V gave up 4 bases and J gave up 4 bases; unmatched junction bases: 7. CDR3 nucleotide sequence: TGCAGTGCTAACCCGGGACAGGGGGTCCCAGATACGCAGTATTTT. Translation gives CSANPGQGVPDTQYF.

This clonotype was found a few times. The chain combines TRBV19 with TRBJ1-1; 7 bases align to TRBD1. The CDR3 has 15 residues. The ends lost 5 bases at V and 1 base at J; junction bases unmatched: 7. CDR1 and CDR2 (germline): LNHDA, SQIVND (reference sequence). The CDR3 protein is CASSPSAGGNTEAFF. In nucleotides, the CDR3 is TGTGCCAGTAGTCCCTCGGCAGGGGGGAACACTGAAGCTTTCTTT.

Concerning this clonotype itself: A read error may account for a junction end that differs from germline. The chain employs TRBV5-5 and TRBJ2-1; a weak D match, TRBD2 (6 bases). The CDR3 covers 16 residues. Germline CDR1 reads SGHKS; CDR2 reads YYEKEE (reference sequence). The CDR3 DNA follows: TGTTCCAGCAGCTTAGTCCGGGAGAGCTCCTACAATGAGCAGTTCTTC. This gives the protein CSSSLVRESSYNEQFF.